Given below is one TCR beta chain in context. Antigen: not known. The sample comes from a study of graft-versus-host responses after intestinal transplantation. The wider study: Tacrolimus and steroids were given for two to four years to all recipients after anti-thymocyte globulin induction.

Study results and limitations: Circulating GvH clones peaking coincided with falling HvG clones soon after transplant. Recipient bone marrow held GvH clones, some seen earlier in ileum or blood.

This CDR3 is built from 15 residues. Unmatched junction bases numbered 2, after V lost 2 bases and J lost 6 bases. The V gene's germline CDR1 is MNHEY and CDR2 SVGAGI. TCRdb's copy holds only in-frame clones and misses some; the assay was immunoSEQ multiplex PCR. The data hold tens of thousands of clones, with 90% to 95% observed a single time. The source of this sequence is a human donor who received an intestinal transplant. The V and J genes are TRBV6-5 and TRBJ2-2, with 11 bases that match TRBD1. Material: unstimulated CD4+ T cells sorted from spleen or lymph node cells, obtained before intestinal transplant. The CDR3 sequence is CASSYKDRGPGELFF. DNA for the CDR3: TGTGCCAGCAGTTACAAGGACAGGGGGCCCGGGGAGCTGTTTTTT.